This TCR beta chain was found in a study of OX40 agonist ivuxolimab in advanced cancers. Background on the study: Cancers in dose escalation were hepatocellular, melanoma, renal cell and head and neck. Points from the study as a whole: CD4+ and CD8+ blood T cells expanded clonally by week 6 at 0.1 to 3.0 mg/kg.

Of note for this clone: Its antigen is unidentified.

Autoimmune disease history or systemic immunosuppression disqualified patients. Blood samples were obtained at baseline, cycle 4 day 1, and cycle 7 day 1. The CDR3 has 12 residues. Per the germline V gene, CDR1 is MDHEN and CDR2 is SYDVKM. Generated by immunoSEQ multiplex PCR, the TCRdb table keeps only in-frame clones and is missing some. The sample has 65,000 to 95,000 clones; roughly 90% are singletons. The genes are TRBV28 and TRBJ2-5, with D unclear. The DNA matches TRBJ2-7 better at its end, which makes the J call doubtful. The receptor was derived from an adult with an advanced solid tumor such as melanoma, head and neck, liver or kidney cancer. The sample in question was CD4+ or CD8+ T cells sorted from blood, obtained in a trial of the OX40 agonist ivuxolimab. CDR3 in amino acids: CASSQYPGEQYF. Written as DNA, the CDR3 is TGTGCCAGCAGCCAGTATCCTGGCGAGCAGTACTTC.